The entry that follows covers one T cell receptor (beta chain) sequence. What it binds is unknown. Being one base from a much bigger clone, this may be a read error. This entry comes from a study of response to subunit inactivated influenza vaccine. Whole-study findings and limits: The authors proposed limited new T cell recruitment per seasonal influenza vaccination.

TCRdb re-called the RT-PCR reads with MiXCR, one entry per CDR3 protein. This repertoire shows around 470,000 distinct CDR3 sequences, around 7.9% found once; its top ten account for 13%. This CDR3 has 12 residues. The ends were cut back, 4 bases at V and 5 bases at J, with 7 bases in the middle. Germline CDR1 is ENHRY and CDR2 is SYGVKD. The rearrangement uses TRBV10-3 and TRBJ2-3; no reliable D call. The source material was PBMCs from blood, sampled roughly 24 months after vaccination. The clonotype comes from a man aged 50-75 years who received an inactivated influenza vaccine. As DNA, the CDR3 is TGTGCCATCAGTGTTGGCTTAGATACGCAGTATTTT. It specifies CAISVGLDTQYF.